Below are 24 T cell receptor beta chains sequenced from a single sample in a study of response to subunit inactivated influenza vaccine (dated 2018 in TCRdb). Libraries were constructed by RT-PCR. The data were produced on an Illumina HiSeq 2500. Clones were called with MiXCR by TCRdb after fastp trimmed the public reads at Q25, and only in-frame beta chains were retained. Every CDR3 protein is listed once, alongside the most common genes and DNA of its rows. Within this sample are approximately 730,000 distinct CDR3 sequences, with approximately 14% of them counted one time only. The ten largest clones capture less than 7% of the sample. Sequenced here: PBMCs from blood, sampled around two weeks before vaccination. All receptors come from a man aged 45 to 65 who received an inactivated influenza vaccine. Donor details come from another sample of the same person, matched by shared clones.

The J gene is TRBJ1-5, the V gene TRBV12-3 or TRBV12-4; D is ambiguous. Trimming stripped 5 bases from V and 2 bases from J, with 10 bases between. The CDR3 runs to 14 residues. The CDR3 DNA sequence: TGTGCCAGCAGTGTCGGGGTAGGCAATCAGCCCCAGCATTTT. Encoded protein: CASSVGVGNQPQHF.

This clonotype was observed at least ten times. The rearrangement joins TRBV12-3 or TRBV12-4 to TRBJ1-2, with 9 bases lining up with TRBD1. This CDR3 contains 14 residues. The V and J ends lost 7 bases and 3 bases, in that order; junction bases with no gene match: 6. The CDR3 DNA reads TGTGCCAGCACACGGGACAGGGATGACTATGGCTACACCTTC. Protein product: CASTRDRDDYGYTF.

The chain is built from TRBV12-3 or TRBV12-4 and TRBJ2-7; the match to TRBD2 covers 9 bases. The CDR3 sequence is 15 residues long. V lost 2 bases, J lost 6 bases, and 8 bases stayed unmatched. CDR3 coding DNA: TGTGCCAGCAGTTTATGGCGGGGGGGTCCCGGCGAGCAGTACTTC. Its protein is CASSLWRGGPGEQYF.

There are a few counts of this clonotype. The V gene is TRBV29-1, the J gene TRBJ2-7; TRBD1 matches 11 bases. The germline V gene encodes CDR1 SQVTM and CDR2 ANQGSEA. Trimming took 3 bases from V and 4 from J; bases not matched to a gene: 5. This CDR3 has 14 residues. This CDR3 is CSVDPGQGGYEQYF. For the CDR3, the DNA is TGCAGCGTTGATCCGGGACAGGGGGGATACGAGCAGTACTTC.

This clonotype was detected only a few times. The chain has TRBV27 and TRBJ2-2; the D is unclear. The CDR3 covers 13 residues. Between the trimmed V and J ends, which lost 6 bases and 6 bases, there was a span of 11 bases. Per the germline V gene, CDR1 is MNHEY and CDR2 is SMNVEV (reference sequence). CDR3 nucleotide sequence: TGTGCCAGCAGCCGAACGAGATCCGGGGAGCTGTTTTTT. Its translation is CASSRTRSGELFF.

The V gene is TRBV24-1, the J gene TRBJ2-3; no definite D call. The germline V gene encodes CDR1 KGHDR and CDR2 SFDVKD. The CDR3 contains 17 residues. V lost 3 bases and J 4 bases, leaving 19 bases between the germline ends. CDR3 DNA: TGTGCCACCAGTGATCCAAGAACAGCCCGAAGACCAGATACGCAGTATTTT. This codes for CATSDPRTARRPDTQYF.

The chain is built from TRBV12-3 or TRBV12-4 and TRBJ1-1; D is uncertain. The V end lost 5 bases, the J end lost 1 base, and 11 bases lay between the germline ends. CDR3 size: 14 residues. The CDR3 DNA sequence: TGTGCCAGCAGTCTAAGTGTCACGAACACTGAAGCTTTCTTT. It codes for CASSLSVTNTEAFF.

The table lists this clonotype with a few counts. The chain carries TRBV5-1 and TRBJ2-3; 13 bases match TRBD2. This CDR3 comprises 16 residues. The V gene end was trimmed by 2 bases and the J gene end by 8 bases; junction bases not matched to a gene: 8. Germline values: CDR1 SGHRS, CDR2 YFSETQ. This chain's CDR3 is CASSFGTSGAQGTQYF. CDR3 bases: TGCGCCAGCAGCTTCGGGACTAGCGGGGCCCAGGGTACGCAGTATTTT.

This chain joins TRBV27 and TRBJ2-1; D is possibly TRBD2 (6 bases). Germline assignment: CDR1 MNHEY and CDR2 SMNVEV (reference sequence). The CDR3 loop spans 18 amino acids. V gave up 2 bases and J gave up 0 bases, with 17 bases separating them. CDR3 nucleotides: TGTGCCAGCAGTTTACCCCCTTGGGGGGAAGGCTCCTACAATGAGCAGTTCTTC. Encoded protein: CASSLPPWGEGSYNEQFF.

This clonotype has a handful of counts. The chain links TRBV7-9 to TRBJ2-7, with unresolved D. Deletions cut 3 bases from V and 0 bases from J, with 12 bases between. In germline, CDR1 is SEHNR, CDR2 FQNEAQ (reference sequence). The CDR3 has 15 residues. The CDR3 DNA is TGTGCCAGCAGCTTTTCAGGTTCGAGCTCCTACGAGCAGTACTTC. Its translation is CASSFSGSSSYEQYF.

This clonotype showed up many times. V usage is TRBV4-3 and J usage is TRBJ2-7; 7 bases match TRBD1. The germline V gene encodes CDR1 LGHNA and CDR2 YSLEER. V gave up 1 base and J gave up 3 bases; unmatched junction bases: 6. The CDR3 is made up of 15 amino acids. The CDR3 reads CASSQARGLNYEQYF. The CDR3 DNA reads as TGCGCCAGCAGCCAAGCGAGGGGGCTAAACTACGAGCAGTACTTC.

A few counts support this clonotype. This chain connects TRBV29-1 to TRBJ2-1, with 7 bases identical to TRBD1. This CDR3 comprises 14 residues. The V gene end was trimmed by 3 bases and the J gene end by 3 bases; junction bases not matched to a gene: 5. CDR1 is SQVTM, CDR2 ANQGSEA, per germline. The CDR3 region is CSVDRDRDYNEQFF. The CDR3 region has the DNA TGCAGCGTTGATCGGGACAGAGACTACAATGAGCAGTTCTTC.

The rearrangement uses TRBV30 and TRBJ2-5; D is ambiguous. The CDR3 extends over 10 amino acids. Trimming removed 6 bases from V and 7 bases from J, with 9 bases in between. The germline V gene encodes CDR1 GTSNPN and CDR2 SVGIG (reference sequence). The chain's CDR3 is CACEWGTQYF. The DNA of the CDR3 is TGTGCCTGTGAATGGGGGACCCAGTACTTC.

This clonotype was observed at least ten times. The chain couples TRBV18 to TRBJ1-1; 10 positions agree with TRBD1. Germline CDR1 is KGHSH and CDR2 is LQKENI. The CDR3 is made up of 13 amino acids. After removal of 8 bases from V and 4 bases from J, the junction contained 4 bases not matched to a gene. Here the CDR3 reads CASSRDRGTEAFF. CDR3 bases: TGTGCCAGCAGTCGGGACAGGGGCACTGAAGCTTTCTTT.

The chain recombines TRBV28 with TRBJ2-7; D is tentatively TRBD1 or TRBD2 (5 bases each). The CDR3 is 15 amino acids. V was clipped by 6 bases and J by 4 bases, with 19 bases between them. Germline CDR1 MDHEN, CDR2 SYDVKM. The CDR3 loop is CASSGSGQGEYEQYF. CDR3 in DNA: TGTGCCAGCAGCGGCTCAGGGCAGGGAGAATACGAGCAGTACTTC.

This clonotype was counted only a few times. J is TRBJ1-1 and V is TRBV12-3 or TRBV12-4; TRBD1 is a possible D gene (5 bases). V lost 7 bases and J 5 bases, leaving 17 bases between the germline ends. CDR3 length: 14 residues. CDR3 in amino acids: CASTGGNPGTEAFF. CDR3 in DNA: TGTGCCAGCACTGGGGGAAACCCGGGGACTGAAGCTTTCTTT.

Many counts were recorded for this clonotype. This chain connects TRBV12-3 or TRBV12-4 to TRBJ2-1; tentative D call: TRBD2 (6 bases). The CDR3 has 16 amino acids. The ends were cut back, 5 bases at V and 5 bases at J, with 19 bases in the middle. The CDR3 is CASSPFLRGLDNEQFF. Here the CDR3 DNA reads TGTGCCAGCAGTCCGTTTCTGCGGGGCCTAGACAATGAGCAGTTCTTC.

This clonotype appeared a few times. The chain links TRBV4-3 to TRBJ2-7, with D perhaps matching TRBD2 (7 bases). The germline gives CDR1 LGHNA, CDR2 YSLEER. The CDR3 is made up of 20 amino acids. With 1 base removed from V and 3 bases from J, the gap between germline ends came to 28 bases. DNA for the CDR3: TGCGCCAGCAGCCAAGTGGGCTCGGTCGTTGGGCGGGGGCCTAACTACGAGCAGTACTTC. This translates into CASSQVGSVVGRGPNYEQYF.

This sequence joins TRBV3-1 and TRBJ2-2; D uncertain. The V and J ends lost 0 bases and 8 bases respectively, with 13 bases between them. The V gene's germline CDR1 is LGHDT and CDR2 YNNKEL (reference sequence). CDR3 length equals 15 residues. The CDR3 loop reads CASSQDGFVPGELFF. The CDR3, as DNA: TGTGCCAGCAGCCAAGATGGTTTCGTACCTGGGGAGCTGTTTTTT.

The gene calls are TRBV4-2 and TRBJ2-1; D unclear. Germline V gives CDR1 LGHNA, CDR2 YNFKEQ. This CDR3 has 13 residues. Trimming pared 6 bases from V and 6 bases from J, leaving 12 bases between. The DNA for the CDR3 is TGTGCCAGCAGAGTTAGTTCTTCCAATGAGCAGTTCTTC. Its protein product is CASRVSSSNEQFF.

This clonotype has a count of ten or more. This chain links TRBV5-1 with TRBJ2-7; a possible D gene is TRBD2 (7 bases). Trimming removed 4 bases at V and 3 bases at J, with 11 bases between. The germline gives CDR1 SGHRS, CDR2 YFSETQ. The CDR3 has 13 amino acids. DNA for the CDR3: TGCGCCAGCAGCCGCGGGGGCCACTACGAGCAGTACTTC. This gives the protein CASSRGGHYEQYF.

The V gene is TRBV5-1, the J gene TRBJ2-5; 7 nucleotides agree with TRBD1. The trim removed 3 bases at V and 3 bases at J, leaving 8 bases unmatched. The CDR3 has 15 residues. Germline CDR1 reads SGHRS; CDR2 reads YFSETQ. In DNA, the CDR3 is TGCGCCAGCAGCTCCACAGGGGAAGGGGAAGAGACCCAGTACTTC. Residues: CASSSTGEGEETQYF.

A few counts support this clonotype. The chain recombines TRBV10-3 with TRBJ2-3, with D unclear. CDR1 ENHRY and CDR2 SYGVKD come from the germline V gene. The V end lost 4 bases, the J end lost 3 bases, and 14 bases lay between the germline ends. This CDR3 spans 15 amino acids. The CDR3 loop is CAISVAATRTDTQYF. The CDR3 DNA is TGTGCCATCAGTGTAGCAGCTACCCGGACAGATACGCAGTATTTT.

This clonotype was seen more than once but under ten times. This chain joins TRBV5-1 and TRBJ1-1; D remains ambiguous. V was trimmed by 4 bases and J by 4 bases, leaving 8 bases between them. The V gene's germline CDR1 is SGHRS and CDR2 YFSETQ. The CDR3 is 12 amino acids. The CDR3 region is CASSVPGTEAFF. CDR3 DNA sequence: TGCGCCAGCAGCGTCCCAGGCACTGAAGCTTTCTTT.